This TCR beta chain was sequenced for a study of blood T cell repertoires in COVID-19. Study details: Samples representing acute and convalescent COVID-19 were sourced from the United States, Italy and Spain. The cDNA or gDNA used as material had been derived from T cells, B-cell-depleted T cells, or PBMCs.

Per the study methods: Estimated nucleated cell counts came from reference gene primer amplification. Method: immunoSEQ multiplex PCR; TCRdb's copy keeps in-frame clones and lacks some. The V and J calls and clone size are taken from that table; D and trimming were inferred from the DNA. The data hold fewer than 85,000 clones, with 88% observed a single time. Sequencing was carried out using peripheral blood. The receptor was derived from a human donor in a cohort sampled during active COVID-19.

The chain's CDR3 is CASSSLWATVNTQYF. The DNA for the CDR3 is TGTGCCAGCAGCTCCCTCTGGGCCACAGTTAATACGCAGTATTTT. The chain carries TRBV7-9 and TRBJ2-3; D not certain. Trimming cost V 4 bases and J 7 bases, with 18 bases left between them. This CDR3 has 15 amino acids. Germline V CDR1 and CDR2: SEHNR, FQNEAQ (reference sequence).